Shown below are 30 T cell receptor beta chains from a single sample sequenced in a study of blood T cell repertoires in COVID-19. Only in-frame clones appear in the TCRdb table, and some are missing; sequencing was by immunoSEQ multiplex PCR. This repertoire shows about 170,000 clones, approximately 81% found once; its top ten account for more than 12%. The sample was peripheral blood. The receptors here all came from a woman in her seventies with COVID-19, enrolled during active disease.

CDR3 loop: CASSLGFSGSPLHF. CDR3 in DNA: TGTGCCAGCAGTTTAGGATTTAGCGGCTCACCCCTCCACTTT. The gene calls are TRBV28 and TRBJ1-6; no clear D. Germline V gene sequence: CDR1 MDHEN, CDR2 SYDVKM. The V gene lost 2 bases and the J gene lost 10 bases, with 12 bases spanning the gap. This CDR3 spans 14 amino acids. Supplemented by reference TRBV28 and TRBJ1-6, the full variable domain reads DVKVTQSSRYLVKRTGEKVFLECVQDMDHENMFWYRQDPGLGLRLIYFSYDVKMKEKGDIPEGYSVSREKKERFSLILESASTNQTSMYLCASSLGFSGSPLHFGNGTRLTVT.

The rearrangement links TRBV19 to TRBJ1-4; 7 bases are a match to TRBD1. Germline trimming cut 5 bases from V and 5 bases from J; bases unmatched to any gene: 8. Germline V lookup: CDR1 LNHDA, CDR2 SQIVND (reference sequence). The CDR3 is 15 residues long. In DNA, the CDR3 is TGTGCCAGTAGTTCCCCGACAGGGACAAATGAAAAACTGTTTTTT. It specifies CASSSPTGTNEKLFF.

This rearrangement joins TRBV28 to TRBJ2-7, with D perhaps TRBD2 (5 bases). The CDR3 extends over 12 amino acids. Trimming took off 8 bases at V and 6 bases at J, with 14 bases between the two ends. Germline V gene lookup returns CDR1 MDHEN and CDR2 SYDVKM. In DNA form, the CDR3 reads TGTGCCAGCTCCCGGGGTAGGTCCGAGCAGTACTTC. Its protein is CASSRGRSEQYF.

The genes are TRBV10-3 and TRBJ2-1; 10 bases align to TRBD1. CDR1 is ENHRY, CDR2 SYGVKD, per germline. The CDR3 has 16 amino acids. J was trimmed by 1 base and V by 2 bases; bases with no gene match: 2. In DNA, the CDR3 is TGTGCCATCAGTGAGAAGGGACAGGGGTCCTACAATGAGCAGTTCTTC. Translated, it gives CAISEKGQGSYNEQFF.

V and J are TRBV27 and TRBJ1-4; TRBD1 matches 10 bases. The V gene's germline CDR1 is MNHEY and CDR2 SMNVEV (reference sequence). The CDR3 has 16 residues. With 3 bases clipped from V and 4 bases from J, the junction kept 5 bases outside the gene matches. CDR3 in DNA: TGTGCCAGCAGTTTTTTGGGACAGGGGATTAATGAAAAACTGTTTTTT. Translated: CASSFLGQGINEKLFF.

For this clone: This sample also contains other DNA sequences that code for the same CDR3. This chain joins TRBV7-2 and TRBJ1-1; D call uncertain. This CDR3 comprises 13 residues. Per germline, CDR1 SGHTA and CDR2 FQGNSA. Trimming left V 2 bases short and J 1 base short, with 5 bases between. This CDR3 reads CASSLLSNTEAFF. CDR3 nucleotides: TGTGCCAGCAGCTTATTATCGAACACTGAAGCTTTCTTT.

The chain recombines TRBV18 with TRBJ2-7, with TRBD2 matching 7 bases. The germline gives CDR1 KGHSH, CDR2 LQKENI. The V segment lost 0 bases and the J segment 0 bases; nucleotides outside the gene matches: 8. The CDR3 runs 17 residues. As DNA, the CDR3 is TGTGCCAGCTCACCACCGACGGCGGGAGATAGCTCCTACGAGCAGTACTTC. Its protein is CASSPPTAGDSSYEQYF.

CDR3 protein: CSAQTSSYNEQFF. In nucleotides, the CDR3 is TGCAGCGCCCAGACTAGTTCCTACAATGAGCAGTTCTTC. The chain joins TRBV29-1 to TRBJ2-1; tentatively, D is TRBD2 (6 bases). CDR3 size: 13 residues. Trimming stripped 7 bases from V and 1 base from J, with 11 bases between. CDR1 and CDR2 from the germline V gene are SQVTM and ANQGSEA.

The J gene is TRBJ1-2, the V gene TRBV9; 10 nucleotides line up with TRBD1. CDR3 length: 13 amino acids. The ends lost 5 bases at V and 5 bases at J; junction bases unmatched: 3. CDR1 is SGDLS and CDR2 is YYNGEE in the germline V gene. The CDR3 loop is CASRRQGAYGYTF. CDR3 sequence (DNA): TGTGCCAGCAGGAGACAGGGGGCGTATGGCTACACCTTC.

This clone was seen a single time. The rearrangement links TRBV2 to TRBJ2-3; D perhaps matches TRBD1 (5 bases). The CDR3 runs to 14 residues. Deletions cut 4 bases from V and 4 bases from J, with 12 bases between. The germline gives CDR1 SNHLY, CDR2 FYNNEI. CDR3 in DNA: TGTGCCAGCAGTGGAGTGGTAGGGGCAGATACGCAGTATTTT. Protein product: CASSGVVGADTQYF.

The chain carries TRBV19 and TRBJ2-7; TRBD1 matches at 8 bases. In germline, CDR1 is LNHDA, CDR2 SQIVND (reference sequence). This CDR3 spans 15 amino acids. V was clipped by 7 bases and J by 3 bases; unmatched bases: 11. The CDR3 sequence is CASKRSGQGLYEQYF. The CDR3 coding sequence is TGTGCCAGTAAGCGGAGCGGACAGGGTCTCTACGAGCAGTACTTC.

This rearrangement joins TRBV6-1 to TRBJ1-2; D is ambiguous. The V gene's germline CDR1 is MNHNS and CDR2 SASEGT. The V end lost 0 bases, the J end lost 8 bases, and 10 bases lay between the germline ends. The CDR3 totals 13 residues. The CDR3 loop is CASSEAHGVGYTF. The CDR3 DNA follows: TGTGCCAGCAGTGAAGCCCACGGGGTCGGCTACACCTTC.

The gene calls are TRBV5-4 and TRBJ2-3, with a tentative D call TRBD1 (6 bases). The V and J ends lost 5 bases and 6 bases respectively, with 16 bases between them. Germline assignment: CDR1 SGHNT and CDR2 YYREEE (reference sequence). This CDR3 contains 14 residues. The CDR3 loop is CASSAGNQGDTQYF. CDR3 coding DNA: TGTGCCAGCAGTGCCGGGAACCAGGGGGATACGCAGTATTTT.

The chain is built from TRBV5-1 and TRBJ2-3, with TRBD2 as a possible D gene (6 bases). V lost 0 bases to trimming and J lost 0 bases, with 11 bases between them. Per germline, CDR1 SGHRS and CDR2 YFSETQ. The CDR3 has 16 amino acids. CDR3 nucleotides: TGCGCCAGCAGCTTGGGTCGGGGGACTAGCACAGATACGCAGTATTTT. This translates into CASSLGRGTSTDTQYF.

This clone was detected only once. This chain's CDR3 is CASSDRVWDYGYTF. CDR3 in DNA: TGTGCCAGTAGTGACAGGGTCTGGGACTATGGCTACACCTTC. J is TRBJ1-2 and V is TRBV19, with 7 bases aligning to TRBD1. The CDR3 has 14 residues. After removal of 5 bases from V and 3 bases from J, the junction contained 6 bases not matched to a gene. CDR1 is LNHDA and CDR2 is SQIVND in the germline V gene (reference sequence).

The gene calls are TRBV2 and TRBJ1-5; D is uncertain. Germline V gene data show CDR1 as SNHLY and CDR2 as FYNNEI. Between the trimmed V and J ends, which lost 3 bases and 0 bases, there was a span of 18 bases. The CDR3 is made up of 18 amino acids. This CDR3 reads CASSDYRVRRNSNQPQHF. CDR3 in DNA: TGTGCCAGCAGTGATTATCGGGTCCGCAGAAATAGCAATCAGCCCCAGCATTTT.

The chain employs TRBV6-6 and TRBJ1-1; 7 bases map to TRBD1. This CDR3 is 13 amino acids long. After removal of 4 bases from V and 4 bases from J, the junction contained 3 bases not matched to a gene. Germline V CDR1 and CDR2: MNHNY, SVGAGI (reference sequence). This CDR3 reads CASSSAGGTEAFF. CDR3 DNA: TGTGCCAGCAGTTCCGCAGGGGGCACTGAAGCTTTCTTT.

The CDR3 spells CASSRGAVLIGSYNEQFF. CDR3 DNA: TGCGCCAGCTCCAGGGGTGCCGTCCTTATCGGGTCCTACAATGAGCAGTTCTTC. The genes are TRBV5-1 and TRBJ2-1; tentative D call: TRBD1 (6 bases). Trimming removed 7 bases at V and 1 base at J, with 24 bases between. There are 18 residues in the CDR3. Germline CDR1 is SGHRS and CDR2 is YFSETQ.

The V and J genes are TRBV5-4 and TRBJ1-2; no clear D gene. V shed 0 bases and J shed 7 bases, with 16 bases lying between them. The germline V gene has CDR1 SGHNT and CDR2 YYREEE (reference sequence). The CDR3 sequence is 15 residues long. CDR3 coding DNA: TGTGCCAGCAGCTTGGAGTCGGTGACCTGGAGTGGCTACACCTTC. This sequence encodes CASSLESVTWSGYTF.

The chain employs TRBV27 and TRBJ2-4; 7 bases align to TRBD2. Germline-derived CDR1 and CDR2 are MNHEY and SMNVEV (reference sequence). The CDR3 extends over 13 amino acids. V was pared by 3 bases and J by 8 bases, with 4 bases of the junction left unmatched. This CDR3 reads CASSFDGRDIQYF. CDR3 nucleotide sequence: TGTGCCAGCAGTTTCGATGGGAGGGACATTCAGTACTTC.

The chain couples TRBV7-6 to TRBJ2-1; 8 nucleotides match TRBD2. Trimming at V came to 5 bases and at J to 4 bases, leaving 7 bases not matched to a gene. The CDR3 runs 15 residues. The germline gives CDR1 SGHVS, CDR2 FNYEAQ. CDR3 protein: CASSESGGNYNEQFF. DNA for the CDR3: TGTGCCAGCAGCGAGTCGGGAGGGAATTACAATGAGCAGTTCTTC.

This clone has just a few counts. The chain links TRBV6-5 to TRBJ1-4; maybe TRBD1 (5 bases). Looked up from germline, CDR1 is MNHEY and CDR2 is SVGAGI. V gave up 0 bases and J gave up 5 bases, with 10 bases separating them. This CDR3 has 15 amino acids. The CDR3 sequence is CASSYSSGGNEKLFF. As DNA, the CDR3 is TGTGCCAGCAGTTACTCGTCCGGGGGGAATGAAAAACTGTTTTTT.

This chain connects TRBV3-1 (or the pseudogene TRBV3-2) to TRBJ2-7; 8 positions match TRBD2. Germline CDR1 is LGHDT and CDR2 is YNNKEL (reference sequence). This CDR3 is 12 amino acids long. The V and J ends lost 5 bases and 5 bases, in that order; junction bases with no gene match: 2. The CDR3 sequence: CASSELADEQYF. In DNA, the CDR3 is TGTGCCAGCAGCGAACTAGCGGACGAGCAGTACTTC.

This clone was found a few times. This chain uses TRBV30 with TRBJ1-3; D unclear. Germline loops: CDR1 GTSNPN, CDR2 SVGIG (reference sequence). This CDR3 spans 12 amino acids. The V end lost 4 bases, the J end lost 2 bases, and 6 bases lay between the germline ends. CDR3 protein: CAWKAAGNTIYF. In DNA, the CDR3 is TGTGCCTGGAAAGCGGCTGGAAACACCATATATTTT.

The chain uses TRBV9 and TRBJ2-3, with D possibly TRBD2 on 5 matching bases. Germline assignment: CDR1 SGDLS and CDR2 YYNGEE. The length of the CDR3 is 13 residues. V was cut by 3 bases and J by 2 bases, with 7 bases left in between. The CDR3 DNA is TGTGCCAGCAGCGACGGGAACACAGATACGCAGTATTTT. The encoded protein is CASSDGNTDTQYF.

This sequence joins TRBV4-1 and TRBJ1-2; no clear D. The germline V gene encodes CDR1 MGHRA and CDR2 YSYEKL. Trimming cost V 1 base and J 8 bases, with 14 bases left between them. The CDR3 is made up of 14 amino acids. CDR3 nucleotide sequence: TGCGCCAGCAGCCAAGGGACCGGGATAGAGGGCTACACCTTC. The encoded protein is CASSQGTGIEGYTF.

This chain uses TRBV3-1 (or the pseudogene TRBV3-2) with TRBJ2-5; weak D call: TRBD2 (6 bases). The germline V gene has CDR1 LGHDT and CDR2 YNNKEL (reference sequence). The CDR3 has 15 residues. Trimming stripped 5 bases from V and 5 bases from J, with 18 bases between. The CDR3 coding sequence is TGTGCCAGCAGCTTCGAAGGAGGGCATGGGGAGACCCAGTACTTC. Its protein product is CASSFEGGHGETQYF.

CDR3 protein: CASSVQGAQETQYF. CDR3 bases: TGTGCCAGCAGCGTACAGGGGGCGCAGGAGACCCAGTACTTC. The genes are TRBV9 and TRBJ2-5; 8 nucleotides line up with TRBD1. From germline, CDR1 is SGDLS and CDR2 YYNGEE. With 1 base clipped from V and 5 bases from J, the junction kept 4 bases outside the gene matches. The CDR3 is 14 amino acids.

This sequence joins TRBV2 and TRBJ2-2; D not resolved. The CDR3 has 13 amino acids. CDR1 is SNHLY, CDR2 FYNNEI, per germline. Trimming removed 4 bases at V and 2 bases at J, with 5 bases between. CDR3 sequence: CASSVQNTGELFF. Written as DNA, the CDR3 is TGTGCCAGCAGTGTACAAAACACCGGGGAGCTGTTTTTT. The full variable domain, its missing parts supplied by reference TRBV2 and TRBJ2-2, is EPEVTQTPSHQVTQMGQEVILRCVPISNHLYFYWYRQILGQKVEFLVSFYNNEISEKSEIFDDQFSVERPDGSNFTLKIRSTKLEDSAMYFCASSVQNTGELFFGEGSRLTVL.

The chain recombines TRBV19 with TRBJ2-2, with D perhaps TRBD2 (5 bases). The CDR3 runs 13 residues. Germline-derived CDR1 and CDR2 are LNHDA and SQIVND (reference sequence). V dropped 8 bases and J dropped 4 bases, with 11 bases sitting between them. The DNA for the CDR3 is TGTGCCAGTCTCCGCGGGTTCACCGGGGAGCTGTTTTTT. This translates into CASLRGFTGELFF.